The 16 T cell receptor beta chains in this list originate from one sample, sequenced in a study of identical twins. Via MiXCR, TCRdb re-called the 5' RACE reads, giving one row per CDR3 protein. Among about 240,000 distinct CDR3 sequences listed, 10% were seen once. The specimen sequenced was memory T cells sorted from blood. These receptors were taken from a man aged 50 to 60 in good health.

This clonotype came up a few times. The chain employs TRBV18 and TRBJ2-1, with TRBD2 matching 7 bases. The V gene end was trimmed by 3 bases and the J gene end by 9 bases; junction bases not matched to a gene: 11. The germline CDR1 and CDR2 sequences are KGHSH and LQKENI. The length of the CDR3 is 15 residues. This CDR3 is CASSPSTSPASEQFF. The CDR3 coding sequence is TGTGCCAGCTCACCTTCGACTAGCCCCGCTTCTGAGCAGTTCTTC.

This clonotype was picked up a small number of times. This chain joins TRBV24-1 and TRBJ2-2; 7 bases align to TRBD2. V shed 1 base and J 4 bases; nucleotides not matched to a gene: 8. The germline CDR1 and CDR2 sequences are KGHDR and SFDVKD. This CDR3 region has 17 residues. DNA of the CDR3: TGTGCCACCAGTGATTTAGTGTCGGGGGGACTCACCGGGGAGCTGTTTTTT. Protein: CATSDLVSGGLTGELFF.

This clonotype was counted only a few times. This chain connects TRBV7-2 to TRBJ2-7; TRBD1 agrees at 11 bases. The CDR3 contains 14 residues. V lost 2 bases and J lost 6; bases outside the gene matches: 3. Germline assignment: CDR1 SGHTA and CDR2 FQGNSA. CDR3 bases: TGTGCCAGCAGCTTAACGGGACAGGGGGGCGAGCAGTACTTC. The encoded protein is CASSLTGQGGEQYF.

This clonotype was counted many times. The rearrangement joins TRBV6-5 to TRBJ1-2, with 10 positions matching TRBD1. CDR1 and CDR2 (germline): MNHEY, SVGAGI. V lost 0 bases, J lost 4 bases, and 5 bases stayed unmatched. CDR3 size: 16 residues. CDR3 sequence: CASSYSGQGGRYGYTF. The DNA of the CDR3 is TGTGCCAGCAGTTACTCTGGACAGGGGGGCCGCTATGGCTACACCTTC.

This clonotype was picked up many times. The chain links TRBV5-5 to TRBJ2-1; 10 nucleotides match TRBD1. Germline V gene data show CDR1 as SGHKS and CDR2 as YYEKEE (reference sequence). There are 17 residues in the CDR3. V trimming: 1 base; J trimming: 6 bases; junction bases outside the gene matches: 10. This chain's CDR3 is CASSLWDRGHLSNEQFF. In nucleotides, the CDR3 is TGTGCCAGCAGCTTGTGGGACAGGGGCCATCTTTCCAATGAGCAGTTCTTC.

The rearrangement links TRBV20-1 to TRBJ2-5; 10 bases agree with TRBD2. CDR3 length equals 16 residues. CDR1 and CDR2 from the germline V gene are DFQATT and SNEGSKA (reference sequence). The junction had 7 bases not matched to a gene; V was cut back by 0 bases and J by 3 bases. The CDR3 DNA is TGCAGTGCTAGAGAACAGCGGGAGGGTGAAGAAGAGACCCAGTACTTC. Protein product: CSAREQREGEEETQYF.

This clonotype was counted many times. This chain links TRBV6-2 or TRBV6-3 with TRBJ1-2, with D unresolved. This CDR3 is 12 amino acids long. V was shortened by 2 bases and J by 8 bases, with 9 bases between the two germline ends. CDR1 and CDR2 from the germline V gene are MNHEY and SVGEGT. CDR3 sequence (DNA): TGTGCCAGCAGTTACCCATTGGGCGGCTACACCTTC. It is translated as CASSYPLGGYTF.

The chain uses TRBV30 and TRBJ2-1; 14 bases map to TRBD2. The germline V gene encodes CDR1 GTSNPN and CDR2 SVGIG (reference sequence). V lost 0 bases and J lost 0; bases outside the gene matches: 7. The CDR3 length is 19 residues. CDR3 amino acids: CAWSVSRLAGGNSYNEQFF. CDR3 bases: TGTGCCTGGAGTGTATCGCGACTAGCGGGAGGGAACTCCTACAATGAGCAGTTCTTC. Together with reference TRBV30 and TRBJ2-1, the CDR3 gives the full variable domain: SQTIHQWPATLVQPVGSPLSLECTVEGTSNPNLYWYRQAAGRGLQLLFYSVGIGQISSEVPQNLSASRPQDRQFILSSKKLLLSDSGFYLCAWSVSRLAGGNSYNEQFFGPGTRLTVL.

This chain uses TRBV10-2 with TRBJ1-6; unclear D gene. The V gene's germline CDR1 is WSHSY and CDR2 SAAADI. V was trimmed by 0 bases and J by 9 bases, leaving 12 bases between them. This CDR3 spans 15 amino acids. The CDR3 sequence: CASSESWTKGSPLHF. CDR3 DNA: TGCGCCAGCAGTGAGTCATGGACCAAGGGTTCACCCCTCCACTTT.

The CDR3 loop reads CASSEYRGLGTEAFF. The CDR3 bases are TGCGCCAGCAGTGAGTACAGGGGGCTTGGGACTGAAGCTTTCTTT. This chain uses TRBV10-1 with TRBJ1-1; TRBD1 matches at 9 bases. The CDR3 is 15 residues long. The germline V gene encodes CDR1 WNHNN and CDR2 SYGVQD (reference sequence). Trimming removed 1 base from V and 5 bases from J; junction bases left unmatched: 5.

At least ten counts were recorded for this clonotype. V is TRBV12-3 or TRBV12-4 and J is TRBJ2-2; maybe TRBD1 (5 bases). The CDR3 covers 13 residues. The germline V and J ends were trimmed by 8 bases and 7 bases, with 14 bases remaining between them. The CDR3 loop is CASGAGYNGELFF. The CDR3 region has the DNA TGTGCCAGCGGCGCAGGGTACAACGGGGAGCTGTTTTTT.

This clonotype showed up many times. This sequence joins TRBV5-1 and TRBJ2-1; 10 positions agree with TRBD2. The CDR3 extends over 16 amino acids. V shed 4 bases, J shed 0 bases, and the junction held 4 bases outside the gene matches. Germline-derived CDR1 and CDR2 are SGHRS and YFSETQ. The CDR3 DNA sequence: TGCGCCAGCAGCGCTAGCGGGAGCCTCTCCTACAATGAGCAGTTCTTC. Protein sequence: CASSASGSLSYNEQFF.

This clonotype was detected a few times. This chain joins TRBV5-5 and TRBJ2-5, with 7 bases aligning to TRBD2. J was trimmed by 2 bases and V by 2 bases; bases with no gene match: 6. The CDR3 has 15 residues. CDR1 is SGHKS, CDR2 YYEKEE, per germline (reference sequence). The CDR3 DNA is TGTGCCAGCAGCTTCAGCGGGGCTCCACAAGAGACCCAGTACTTC. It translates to CASSFSGAPQETQYF.

The CDR3 DNA reads as TGTGCCAGTAGTACAAGGGACGGCTACGAGCAGTACTTC. This sequence encodes CASSTRDGYEQYF. The chain links TRBV19 to TRBJ2-7; D possibly uses TRBD1 or TRBD2 (5 bases each). Germline V gene lookup returns CDR1 LNHDA and CDR2 SQIVND (reference sequence). Trimming stripped 4 bases from V and 3 bases from J, with 10 bases between. This CDR3 is built from 13 residues.

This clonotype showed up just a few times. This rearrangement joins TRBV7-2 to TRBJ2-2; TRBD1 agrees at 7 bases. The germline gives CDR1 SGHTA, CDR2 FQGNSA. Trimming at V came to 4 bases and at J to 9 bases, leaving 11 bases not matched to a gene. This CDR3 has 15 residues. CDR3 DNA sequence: TGTGCCAGCAGCTCCAGGGACAGAGGAGGTTGGGAGCTGTTTTTT. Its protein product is CASSSRDRGGWELFF. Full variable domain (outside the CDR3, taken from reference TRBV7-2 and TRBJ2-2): GAGVSQSPSNKVTEKGKDVELRCDPISGHTALYWYRQSLGQGLEFLIYFQGNSAPDKSGLPSDRFSAERTGGSVSTLTIQRTQQEDSAVYLCASSSRDRGGWELFFGEGSRLTVL.

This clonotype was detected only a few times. The CDR3 here is CASSFRTDLNEKLFF. The CDR3 coding sequence is TGTGCCAGCAGCTTCAGGACAGACCTTAATGAAAAACTGTTTTTT. The chain uses TRBV5-5 and TRBJ1-4; weak D call: TRBD1 (6 bases). V shed 2 bases and J shed 4 bases, with 12 bases lying between them. The CDR3 runs to 15 residues. Germline loops: CDR1 SGHKS, CDR2 YYEKEE (reference sequence).